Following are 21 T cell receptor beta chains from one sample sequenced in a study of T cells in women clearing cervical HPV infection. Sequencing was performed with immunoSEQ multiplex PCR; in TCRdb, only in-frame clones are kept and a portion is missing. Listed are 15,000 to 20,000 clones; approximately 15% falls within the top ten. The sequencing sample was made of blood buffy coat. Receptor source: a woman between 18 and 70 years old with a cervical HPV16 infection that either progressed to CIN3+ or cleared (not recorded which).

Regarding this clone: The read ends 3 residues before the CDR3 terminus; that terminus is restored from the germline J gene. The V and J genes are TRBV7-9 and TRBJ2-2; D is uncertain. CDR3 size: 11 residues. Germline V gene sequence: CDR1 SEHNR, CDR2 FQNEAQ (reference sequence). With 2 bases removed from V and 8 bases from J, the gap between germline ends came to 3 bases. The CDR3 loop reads CASSLSGELFF. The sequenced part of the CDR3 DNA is TGTGCCAGCAGCTTATCTGGGGAG. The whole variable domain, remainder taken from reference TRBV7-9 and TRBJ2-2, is DTGVSQNPRHKITKRGQNVTFRCDPISEHNRLYWYRQTLGQGPEFLTYFQNEAQLEKSRLLSDRFSAERPKGSFSTLEIQRTEQGDSAMYLCASSLSGELFFGEGSRLTVL.

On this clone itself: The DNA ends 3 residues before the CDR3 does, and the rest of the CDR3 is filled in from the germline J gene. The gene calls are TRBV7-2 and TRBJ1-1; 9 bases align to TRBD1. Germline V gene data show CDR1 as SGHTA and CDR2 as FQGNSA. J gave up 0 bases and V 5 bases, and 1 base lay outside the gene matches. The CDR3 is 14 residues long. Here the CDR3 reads CASSRTGVNTEAFF. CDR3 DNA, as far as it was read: TGTGCCAGCAGCCGGACAGGGGTGAACACTGAA. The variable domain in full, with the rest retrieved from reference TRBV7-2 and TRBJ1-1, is GAGVSQSPSNKVTEKGKDVELRCDPISGHTALYWYRQSLGQGLEFLIYFQGNSAPDKSGLPSDRFSAERTGGSVSTLTIQRTQQEDSAVYLCASSRTGVNTEAFFGQGTRLTVV.

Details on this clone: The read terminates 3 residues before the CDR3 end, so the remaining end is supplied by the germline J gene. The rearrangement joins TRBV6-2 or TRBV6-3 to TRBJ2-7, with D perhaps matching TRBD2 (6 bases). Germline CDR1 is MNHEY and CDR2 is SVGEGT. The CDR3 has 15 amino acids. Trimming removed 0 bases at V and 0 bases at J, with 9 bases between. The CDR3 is CASSYSKGLSYEQYF. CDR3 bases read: TGTGCCAGCAGTTACTCGAAGGGACTCTCCTACGAG.

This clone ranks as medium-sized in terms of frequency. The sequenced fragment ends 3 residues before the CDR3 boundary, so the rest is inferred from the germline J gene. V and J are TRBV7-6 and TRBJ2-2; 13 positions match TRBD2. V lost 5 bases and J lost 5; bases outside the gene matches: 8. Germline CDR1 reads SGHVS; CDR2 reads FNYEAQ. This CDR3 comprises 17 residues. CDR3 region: CASSRTSGSGRTGELFF. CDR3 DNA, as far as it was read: TGTGCCAGCAGCCGGACTAGCGGGAGTGGGAGGACCGGGGAG.

The chain's CDR3 is CASTTGVGGYGYTF. CDR3 DNA (partial): TGTGCCAGCACAACGGGGGTTGGGGGCTATGGC. This chain links TRBV2 with TRBJ1-2, with D perhaps TRBD1 (5 bases). Read coverage stops 3 residues before the CDR3 terminus; the germline J gene supplies the remainder. The CDR3 runs to 14 residues. Germline V gene data show CDR1 as SNHLY and CDR2 as FYNNEI. Trimming removed 7 bases from V and 4 bases from J, with 16 bases in between.

CDR3 protein: CASSLLAGGLYEQYF. The sequenced part of the CDR3 DNA is TGTGCCAGCAGTCTCCTAGCGGGGGGGCTCTACGAG. V is TRBV27 and J is TRBJ2-7, with 12 positions matching TRBD2. The DNA ends 3 residues before the CDR3 does, and the rest of the CDR3 is filled in from the germline J gene. There are 15 residues in the CDR3. With 5 bases clipped from V and 3 bases from J, the junction kept 5 bases outside the gene matches. Germline V CDR1 and CDR2: MNHEY, SMNVEV (reference sequence).

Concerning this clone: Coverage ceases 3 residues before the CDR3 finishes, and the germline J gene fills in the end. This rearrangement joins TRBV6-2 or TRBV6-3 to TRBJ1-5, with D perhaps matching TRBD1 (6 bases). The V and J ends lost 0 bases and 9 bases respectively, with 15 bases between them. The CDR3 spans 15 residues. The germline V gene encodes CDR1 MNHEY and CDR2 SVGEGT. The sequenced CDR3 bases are TGTGCCAGCAGTTACTCCACAGGGTTGCTTCCGCCC. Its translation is CASSYSTGLLPP. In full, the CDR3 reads CASSYSTGLLPPQHF.

CDR3 DNA (partial): TGTGCCTGGAAGACAGGGAGTGAC. Protein: CAWKTGSD. In full, the CDR3 reads CAWKTGSDYTF. V and J are TRBV30 and TRBJ1-2; TRBD1 matches 7 bases. The observed sequence ends 3 residues before the CDR3 terminus, with the missing tail filled in from the germline J gene. The CDR3 is 11 amino acids. Germline loops: CDR1 GTSNPN, CDR2 SVGIG (reference sequence). The full variable domain, rest sourced from reference TRBV30 and TRBJ1-2, is SQTIHQWPATLVQPVGSPLSLECTVEGTSNPNLYWYRQAAGRGLQLLFYSVGIGQISSEVPQNLSASRPQDRQFILSSKKLLLSDSGFYLCAWKTGSDYTFGSGTRLTVV.

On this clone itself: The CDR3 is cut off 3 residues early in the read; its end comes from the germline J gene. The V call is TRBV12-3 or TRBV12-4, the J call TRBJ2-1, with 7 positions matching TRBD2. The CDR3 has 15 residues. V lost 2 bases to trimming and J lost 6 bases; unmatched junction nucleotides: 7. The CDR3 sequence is CASSLPGLRPNEQFF. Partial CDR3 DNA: TGTGCCAGCAGTTTACCGGGACTAAGGCCCAATGAG.

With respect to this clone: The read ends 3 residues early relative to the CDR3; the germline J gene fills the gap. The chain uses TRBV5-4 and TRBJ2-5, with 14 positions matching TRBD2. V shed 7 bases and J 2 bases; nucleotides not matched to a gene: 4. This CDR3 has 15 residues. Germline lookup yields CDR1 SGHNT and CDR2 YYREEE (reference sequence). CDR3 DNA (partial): TGTGCCAGCGCCGGGACTAGCGGGAGACAAGAGACC. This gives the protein CASAGTSGRQET. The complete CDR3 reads CASAGTSGRQETQYF.

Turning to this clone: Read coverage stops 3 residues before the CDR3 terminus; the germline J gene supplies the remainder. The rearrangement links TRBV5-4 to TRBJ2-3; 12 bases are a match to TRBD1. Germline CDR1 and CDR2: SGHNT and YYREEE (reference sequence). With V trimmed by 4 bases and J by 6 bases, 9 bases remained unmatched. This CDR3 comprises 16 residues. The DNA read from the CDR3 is TGTGCCAGCAGCACACCCGGGACAGGGGGCCTGGATACG. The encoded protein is CASSTPGTGGLDT. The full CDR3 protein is CASSTPGTGGLDTQYF.

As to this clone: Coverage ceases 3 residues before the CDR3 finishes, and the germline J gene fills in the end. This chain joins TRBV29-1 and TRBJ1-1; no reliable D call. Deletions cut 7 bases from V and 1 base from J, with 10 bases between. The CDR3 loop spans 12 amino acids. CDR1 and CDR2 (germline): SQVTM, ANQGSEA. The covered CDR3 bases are TGCAGCGCCACCCAGGCGAACACTGAA. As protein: CSATQANTE. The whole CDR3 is CSATQANTEAFF.

CDR3 protein: CASSERASSETQYF. The sequenced CDR3 bases are TGTGCCAGCAGTGAAAGGGCTAGCTCAGAGACC. V gene TRBV2 combines with J gene TRBJ2-5; maybe TRBD2 (5 bases). The sequence runs out 3 residues before the end of the CDR3; the remainder is reconstructed from the germline J gene. CDR1 is SNHLY and CDR2 is FYNNEI in the germline V gene. With 2 bases removed from V and 4 bases from J, the gap between germline ends came to 11 bases. The CDR3 extends over 14 amino acids.

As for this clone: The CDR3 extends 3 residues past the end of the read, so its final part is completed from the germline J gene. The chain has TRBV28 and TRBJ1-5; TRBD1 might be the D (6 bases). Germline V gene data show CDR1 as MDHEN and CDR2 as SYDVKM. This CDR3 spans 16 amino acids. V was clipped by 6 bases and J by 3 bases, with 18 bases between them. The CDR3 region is CASSPSPRGYNQPQHF. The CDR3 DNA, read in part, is TGTGCCAGCAGCCCGAGCCCCAGGGGATACAATCAGCCC. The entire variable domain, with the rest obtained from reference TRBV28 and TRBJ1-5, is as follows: DVKVTQSSRYLVKRTGEKVFLECVQDMDHENMFWYRQDPGLGLRLIYFSYDVKMKEKGDIPEGYSVSREKKERFSLILESASTNQTSMYLCASSPSPRGYNQPQHFGDGTRLSIL.

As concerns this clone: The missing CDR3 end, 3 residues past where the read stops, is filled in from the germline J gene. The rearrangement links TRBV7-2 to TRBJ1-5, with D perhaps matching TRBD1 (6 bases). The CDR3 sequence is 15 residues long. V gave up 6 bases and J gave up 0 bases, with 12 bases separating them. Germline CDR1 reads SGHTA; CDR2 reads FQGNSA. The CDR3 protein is CASRLDRYSNQPQHF. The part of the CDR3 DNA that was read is TGTGCCAGCAGACTGGACAGATATAGCAATCAGCCC.

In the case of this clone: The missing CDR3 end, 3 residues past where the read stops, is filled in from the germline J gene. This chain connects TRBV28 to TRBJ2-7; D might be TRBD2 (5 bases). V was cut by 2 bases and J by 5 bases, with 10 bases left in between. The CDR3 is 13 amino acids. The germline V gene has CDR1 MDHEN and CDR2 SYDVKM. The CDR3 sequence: CASSLRGSNEQYF. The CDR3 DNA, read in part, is TGTGCCAGCAGTTTAAGAGGGTCCAACGAG.

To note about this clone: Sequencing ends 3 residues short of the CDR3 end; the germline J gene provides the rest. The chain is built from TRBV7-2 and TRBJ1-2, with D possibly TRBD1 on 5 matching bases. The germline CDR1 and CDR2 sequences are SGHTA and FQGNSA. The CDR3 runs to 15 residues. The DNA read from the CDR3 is TGTGCCAGCAGCTCCGACCAGAGAGGACACTACGAC. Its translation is CASSSDQRGHYD. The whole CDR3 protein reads CASSSDQRGHYDYTF.

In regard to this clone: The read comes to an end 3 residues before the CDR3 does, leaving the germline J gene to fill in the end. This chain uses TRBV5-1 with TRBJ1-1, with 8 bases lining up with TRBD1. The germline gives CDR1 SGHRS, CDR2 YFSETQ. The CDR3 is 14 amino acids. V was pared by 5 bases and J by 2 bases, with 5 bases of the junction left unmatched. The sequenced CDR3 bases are TGCGCCAGCAGACCCCAGGGGGCCAACACTGAA. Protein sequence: CASRPQGANTE. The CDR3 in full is CASRPQGANTEAFF.

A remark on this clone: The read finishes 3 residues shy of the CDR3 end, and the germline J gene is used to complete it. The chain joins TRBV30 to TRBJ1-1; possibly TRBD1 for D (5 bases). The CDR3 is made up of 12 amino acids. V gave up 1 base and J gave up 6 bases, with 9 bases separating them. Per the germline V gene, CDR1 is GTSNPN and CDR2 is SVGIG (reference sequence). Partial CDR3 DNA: TGTGCCTGGAGTGCAGGGAGCGCTGAA. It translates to CAWSAGSAE. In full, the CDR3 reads CAWSAGSAEAFF.

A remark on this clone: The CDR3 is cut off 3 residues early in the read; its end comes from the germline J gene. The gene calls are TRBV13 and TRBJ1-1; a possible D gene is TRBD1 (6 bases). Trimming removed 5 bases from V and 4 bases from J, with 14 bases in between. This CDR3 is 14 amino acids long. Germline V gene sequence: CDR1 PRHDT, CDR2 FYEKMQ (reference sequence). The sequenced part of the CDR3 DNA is TGTGCCAGCAGCCATACAGGGAAGAGCACTGAA. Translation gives CASSHTGKSTE. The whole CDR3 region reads CASSHTGKSTEAFF.

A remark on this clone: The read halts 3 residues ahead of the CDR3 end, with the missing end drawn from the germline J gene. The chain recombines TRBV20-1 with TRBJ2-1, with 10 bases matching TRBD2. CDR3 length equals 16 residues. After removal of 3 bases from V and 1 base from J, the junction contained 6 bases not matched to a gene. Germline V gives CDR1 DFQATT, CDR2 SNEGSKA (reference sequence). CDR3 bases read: TGCAGTGCTAGGCCCCGGACTAGCGGATCCTACAATGAG. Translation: CSARPRTSGSYNE. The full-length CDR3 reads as CSARPRTSGSYNEQFF.